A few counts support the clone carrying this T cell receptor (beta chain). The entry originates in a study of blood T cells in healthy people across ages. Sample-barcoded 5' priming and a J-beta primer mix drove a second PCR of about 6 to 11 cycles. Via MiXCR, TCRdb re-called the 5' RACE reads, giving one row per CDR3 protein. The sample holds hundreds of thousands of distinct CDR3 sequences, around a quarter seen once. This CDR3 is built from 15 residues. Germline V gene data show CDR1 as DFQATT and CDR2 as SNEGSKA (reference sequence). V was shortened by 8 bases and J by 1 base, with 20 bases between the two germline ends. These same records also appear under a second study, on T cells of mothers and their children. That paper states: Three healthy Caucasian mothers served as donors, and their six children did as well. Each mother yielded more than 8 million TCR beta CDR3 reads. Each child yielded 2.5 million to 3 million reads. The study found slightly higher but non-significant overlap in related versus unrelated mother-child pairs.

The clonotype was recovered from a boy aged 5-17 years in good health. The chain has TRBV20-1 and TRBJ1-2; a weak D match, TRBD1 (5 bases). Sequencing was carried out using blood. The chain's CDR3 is CSPTDGTTNNYGYTF. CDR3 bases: TGCAGTCCTACCGACGGGACCACCAATAACTATGGCTACACCTTC.